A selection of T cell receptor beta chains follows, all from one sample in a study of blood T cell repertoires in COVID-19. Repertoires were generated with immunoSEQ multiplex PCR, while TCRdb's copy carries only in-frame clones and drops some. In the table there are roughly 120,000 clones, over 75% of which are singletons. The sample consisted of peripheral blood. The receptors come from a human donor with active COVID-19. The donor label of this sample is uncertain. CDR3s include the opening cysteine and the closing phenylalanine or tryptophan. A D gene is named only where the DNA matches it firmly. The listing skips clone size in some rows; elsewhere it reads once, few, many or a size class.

TGTGCCAGCAGTTTGCGGGGGCTACACGAGCAGTACTTC	CASSLRGLHEQYF	TRBV28	TRBJ2-7	-	13	-
TGTGCCAGCAGCCCCCCGCGAGCGGGGGCTAGCACAGATACGCAGTATTTT	CASSPPRAGASTDTQYF	TRBV4-2	TRBJ2-3	TRBD2	17	-
TGTGCCAGCAGTTTCCTCTCCTACAATGAGCAGTTCTTC	CASSFLSYNEQFF	TRBV12-3/TRBV12-4	TRBJ2-1	-	13	-
TGTGCCAGCAGCAATCCTTCAGGGGGCGGGGAAGCTTTCTTT	CASSNPSGGGEAFF	TRBV28	TRBJ1-1	TRBD1	14	-
TGTGCCAGCAGCTTGACACAGGGGGCAAACGAGCAGTACTTC	CASSLTQGANEQYF	TRBV5-6	TRBJ2-7	TRBD1	14	-
TGTGCCAGCAGCCTAACAGAGAACACTGAAGCTTTCTTT	CASSLTENTEAFF	TRBV7-7	TRBJ1-1	-	13	-
TGTGCCAGCAGGCGGACTAGCTCGAACACCGGGGAGCTGTTTTTT	CASRRTSSNTGELFF	TRBV7-2	TRBJ2-2	TRBD2	15	-
TGTGCCAGCAGCTTGGGTAGGGACAGGGGGGTTTACGAGCAGTACTTC	CASSLGRDRGVYEQYF	TRBV5-5	TRBJ2-7	TRBD1	16	few
TGTGCCAGCAGCTTAGCGCGGGACAGGGTCTCGGAGACCCAGTACTTC	CASSLARDRVSETQYF	TRBV7-2	TRBJ2-5	TRBD1	16	-
TGTGCCTGGAGCCGTGGACAGGATAATTCACCCCTCCACTTT	CAWSRGQDNSPLHF	TRBV30	TRBJ1-6	TRBD1	14	-
TGTGCCAGCTCCCCACAGGGGTTGGGGGGGACTGAAGCTTTCTTT	CASSPQGLGGTEAFF	TRBV18	TRBJ1-1	TRBD1	15	-
TGTGCCAGCAGTCAGGGACTTTACAATGAGCAGTTCTTC	CASSQGLYNEQFF	TRBV6-4	TRBJ2-1	-	13	-
TGTGCCAGCAGTCCGGACTCTGCAGGGGAGCTGTTTTTT	CASSPDSAGELFF	TRBV28	TRBJ2-2	-	13	-
TGTGCCAGCAGCTCAGCAAATGCTAGAGGTGAGCAGTACTTC	CASSSANARGEQYF	TRBV11-2	TRBJ2-7	-	14	-
TGTGCCAGCAGTGAACAGAAGTTCTCACCCCTCCACTTT	CASSEQKFSPLHF	TRBV2	TRBJ1-6	-	13	many
TGTGCCAGCAGCTTAAACCGCGAGGAAAAACTGTTTTTT	CASSLNREEKLFF	TRBV7-2	TRBJ1-4	-	13	-
TGTGCCAGCAGACCGGACAGAGGGGGAAATTCACCCCTCCACTTT	CASRPDRGGNSPLHF	TRBV2	TRBJ1-6	-	15	-
TGCGCCAGCAGCCAAGGGTTAGGACTGAGGACTGAAGCTTTCTTT	CASSQGLGLRTEAFF	TRBV4-3	TRBJ1-1	-	15	-
TGTGCCAGCAGCCCGGGACTAGCGGGCTACGAGCAGTACTTC	CASSPGLAGYEQYF	TRBV7-2	TRBJ2-7	TRBD2	14	once
TGTGCCAGCAGCGGGAACCTGACAGGGCCCTACGAGCAGTACTTC	CASSGNLTGPYEQYF	TRBV9	TRBJ2-7	TRBD1	15	-
TGTGCCAGCAGCTTCCCGGGACAGGGGTTGTTCGGGGAGCTGTTTTTT	CASSFPGQGLFGELFF	TRBV7-9	TRBJ2-2	TRBD1	16	-
TGTGCCAGCAGCCTACAGGGTTACTCTTACGAGCAGTACTTC	CASSLQGYSYEQYF	TRBV5-6	TRBJ2-7	-	14	-
TGCGCCAGCAGGACTAGCGGGGTTTCCTACAATGAGCAGTTCTTC	CASRTSGVSYNEQFF	TRBV5-1	TRBJ2-1	TRBD2	15	-
TGCAGTGCCCGATCCTACTACGAGCAGTACTTC	CSARSYYEQYF	TRBV20-1	TRBJ2-7	-	11	-
TGTGCCACGCGGCTATCCCCCTCCTACGAGCAGTACTTC	CATRLSPSYEQYF	TRBV19	TRBJ2-7	-	13	-
TGTGCTAGTGGTTTGGCTAGTAGGGAGACCCAGTACTTC	CASGLASRETQYF	TRBV12-5	TRBJ2-5	-	13	-
TGTGCCAGCAGTTTAGGCGCGGGACAGGTTGGAAACACCATATATTTT	CASSLGAGQVGNTIYF	TRBV28	TRBJ1-3	TRBD1	16	-
TGTGCCAGCAGCGTAGAAAATAGCGGGGGGCCACGGGGTGAGCAGTTCTTC	CASSVENSGGPRGEQFF	TRBV9	TRBJ2-1	TRBD2	17	once
TGTGCCAGCAGCTTAAGTGGGGCGGGCAATCAGCCCCAGCATTTT	CASSLSGAGNQPQHF	TRBV7-9	TRBJ1-5	-	15	-
TGTGCCAGCAGCCGAGGGCTGGGACAGTTGGCAGATACGCAGTATTTT	CASSRGLGQLADTQYF	TRBV6-2/TRBV6-3	TRBJ2-3	TRBD1	16	-
TGCAGCGCGAACGGCCAGTCCGGGGACACCGGGGAGCTGTTTTTT	CSANGQSGDTGELFF	TRBV29-1	TRBJ2-2	-	15	once
TGTGCCAGCAGCTTCCCTCAGGGGAAGCAAACCGGGGAGCTGTTTTTT	CASSFPQGKQTGELFF	TRBV5-4	TRBJ2-2	-	16	-